These 29 T cell receptor beta chains were sequenced from one sample in a study of T-cell reconstitution after alpha-beta-depleted transplantation in children listed by TCRdb under 2016. The receptor library was made with PCR. The instrument given in TCRdb is Illumina HiSeq 2500. To normalize quantification of the TCRbeta repertoire, the TCR libraries were built with molecular barcoding that relied on unique molecular identifiers. Clones were called with MiXCR by TCRdb after fastp trimmed the public reads at Q25, and only in-frame beta chains were retained. Each CDR3 protein appears once, grouped with its most common genes and DNA. Within this sample are fewer than 120,000 distinct CDR3 sequences, with approximately 10% of them counted one time only. 8% of the sample is taken by the ten largest. This sample comprised PBMCs from the stem cell graft donor, obtained from the stem cell graft. These receptor sequences come from a human donor who donated a stem cell graft to a child with acute lymphoblastic leukemia.

This clonotype was observed a few times. The chain recombines TRBV4-3 with TRBJ1-5; D is unclear. The CDR3 runs to 15 residues. Germline CDR1 is LGHNA and CDR2 is YSLEER. The V end was cut by 1 base, the J end by 0 bases, with 7 bases between. The CDR3 is CASSQAAYSNQPQHF. In DNA form, the CDR3 reads TGCGCCAGCAGCCAAGCAGCGTATAGCAATCAGCCCCAGCATTTT.

This clonotype was detected many times. In nucleotides, the CDR3 is TGTGCCAGCAGTTACGCCGGGACAGGGGGCAGTCAGCCCCAGCATTTT. Amino acids: CASSYAGTGGSQPQHF. The chain recombines TRBV6-5 with TRBJ1-5; TRBD1 agrees at 12 bases. Germline CDR1 MNHEY, CDR2 SVGAGI. The CDR3 covers 16 residues. V was clipped by 2 bases and J by 6 bases; unmatched bases: 5.

Ten or more counts support this clonotype. The J gene is TRBJ1-1, the V gene TRBV5-1, with D maybe TRBD1 (5 bases). V lost 0 bases, J lost 4 bases, and 13 bases lay in between. The CDR3 extends over 15 amino acids. Germline assignment: CDR1 SGHRS and CDR2 YFSETQ. The CDR3 sequence: CASSLGAGSGTEAFF. The CDR3 DNA follows: TGCGCCAGCAGCTTGGGAGCAGGGTCAGGCACTGAAGCTTTCTTT. The full variable domain, completed using reference TRBV5-1 and TRBJ1-1, is KAGVTQTPRYLIKTRGQQVTLSCSPISGHRSVSWYQQTPGQGLQFLFEYFSETQRNKGNFPGRFSGRQFSNSRSEMNVSTLELGDSALYLCASSLGAGSGTEAFFGQGTRLTVV.

This clonotype appeared many times. CDR3 amino acids: CASSVAGSGNTIYF. The CDR3 DNA reads as TGTGCCAGCAGCGTAGCAGGCTCTGGAAACACCATATATTTT. The rearrangement links TRBV9 to TRBJ1-3; D gene ambiguous. Trimming shortened V by 0 bases and J by 0 bases, and 4 bases separated the two germline ends. Germline values: CDR1 SGDLS, CDR2 YYNGEE. CDR3 length equals 14 residues.

This clonotype was recorded at least ten times. V usage is TRBV6-5 and J usage is TRBJ1-2; D uncertain. The CDR3 totals 15 residues. V was shortened by 7 bases and J by 3 bases, with 18 bases between the two germline ends. Germline lookup yields CDR1 MNHEY and CDR2 SVGAGI. CDR3 protein: CASNPPGSVHYGYTF. CDR3 sequence (DNA): TGTGCCAGCAACCCGCCGGGGAGTGTCCACTATGGCTACACCTTC.

This clonotype was detected many times. The chain carries TRBV7-9 and TRBJ2-5, with TRBD1 matching over 7 bases. The germline V gene has CDR1 SEHNR and CDR2 FQNEAQ (reference sequence). V was pared by 5 bases and J by 5 bases, with 11 bases of the junction left unmatched. This CDR3 has 15 residues. This CDR3 reads CASSVYRGVGETQYF. CDR3 nucleotide sequence: TGTGCCAGCAGCGTATACAGGGGCGTCGGGGAGACCCAGTACTTC.

This clonotype was observed at least ten times. The chain recombines TRBV27 with TRBJ2-3; tentatively, D is TRBD2 (6 bases). The CDR3 is 16 amino acids. The V gene lost 4 bases and the J gene lost 0 bases, with 14 bases spanning the gap. Germline-derived CDR1 and CDR2 are MNHEY and SMNVEV (reference sequence). CDR3 DNA: TGTGCCAGCAGTTCAACTCGACTAGTTAGCACAGATACGCAGTATTTT. Its translation is CASSSTRLVSTDTQYF.

This clonotype was counted many times. The chain links TRBV29-1 to TRBJ2-7, with D maybe TRBD1 (5 bases). The CDR3 length is 14 residues. Germline loops: CDR1 SQVTM, CDR2 ANQGSEA. V was shortened by 8 bases and J by 3 bases, with 20 bases between the two germline ends. Here the CDR3 DNA reads TGCAGCTATGCTAGGACAACTACGGGCTACGAGCAGTACTTC. Translating gives CSYARTTTGYEQYF.

This clonotype occurred many times. The chain recombines TRBV7-2 with TRBJ2-1, with 9 bases fitting TRBD2. The CDR3 consists of 13 residues. CDR1 SGHTA and CDR2 FQGNSA come from the germline V gene. With V trimmed by 3 bases and J by 9 bases, 3 bases remained unmatched. CDR3 amino acids: CASSFGTSREQFF. The CDR3 nucleotides read TGTGCCAGCAGCTTCGGGACTAGCCGTGAGCAGTTCTTC.

The chain joins TRBV28 to TRBJ1-6; D is undetermined. The CDR3 has 14 amino acids. The germline gives CDR1 MDHEN, CDR2 SYDVKM. The V end lost 6 bases, the J end lost 0 bases, and 6 bases lay between the germline ends. CDR3 loop: CASSPPSYNSPLHF. CDR3 coding DNA: TGTGCCAGCAGCCCCCCCTCCTATAATTCACCCCTCCACTTT.

There are many counts of this clonotype. The rearrangement links TRBV6-1 to TRBJ2-7, with D possibly TRBD1 on 6 matching bases. Germline V gene data show CDR1 as MNHNS and CDR2 as SASEGT. The CDR3 consists of 12 residues. The V gene lost 2 bases and the J gene lost 6 bases, with 8 bases spanning the gap. The DNA of the CDR3 is TGTGCCAGCAGTGAATACAGGGTCGAGCAGTACTTC. Its translation is CASSEYRVEQYF.

This clonotype was counted ten times or more. The V call is TRBV28, the J call TRBJ1-2; maybe TRBD1 (6 bases). The V gene's germline CDR1 is MDHEN and CDR2 SYDVKM. V was pared by 3 bases and J by 11 bases, with 10 bases between. The CDR3 length is 11 residues. This CDR3 reads CASSLEQGYTF. The CDR3, as DNA: TGTGCCAGCAGTTTGGAACAGGGTTACACCTTC.

This clonotype was seen ten or more times. The rearrangement uses TRBV29-1 and TRBJ2-3; TRBD1 matches 7 bases. In germline, CDR1 is SQVTM, CDR2 ANQGSEA. V trimming: 3 bases; J trimming: 1 base; junction bases outside the gene matches: 7. The CDR3 is 15 residues long. CDR3 in amino acids: CSVEPTGARTDTQYF. The CDR3 coding sequence is TGCAGCGTTGAGCCCACAGGGGCGCGCACAGATACGCAGTATTTT.

Points on this clonotype: An end of the junction does not agree with germline; a read error may underlie this. This rearrangement joins TRBV11-2 to TRBJ2-7; tentatively, D is TRBD1 (5 bases). CDR1 is SGHAT and CDR2 is FQNNGV in the germline V gene. The CDR3 runs 19 residues. This chain's CDR3 is CTSSFKVEQGRSRPYEQYF. The DNA of the CDR3 is TGTACCAGCAGTTTTAAGGTAGAGCAGGGTCGTTCACGGCCCTACGAGCAGTACTTC.

This clonotype came up many times. V and J are TRBV6-6 and TRBJ2-2; D perhaps matches TRBD2 (5 bases). CDR3 length: 15 amino acids. With 6 bases removed from V and 9 bases from J, the gap between germline ends came to 20 bases. Germline V gives CDR1 MNHNY, CDR2 SVGAGI (reference sequence). CDR3 nucleotides: TGTGCCAGCAGCCGGGGAGATCTAGAACTCCGGGAGCTGTTTTTT. It codes for CASSRGDLELRELFF.

This clonotype showed up many times. V usage is TRBV4-3 and J usage is TRBJ2-7; 8 bases are shared with TRBD1. V lost 1 base to trimming and J lost 0 bases; unmatched junction nucleotides: 5. The CDR3 consists of 16 residues. From germline, CDR1 is LGHNA and CDR2 YSLEER. The CDR3 bases are TGCGCCAGCAGCCAAGTGGCAGGACAGGGCTCCTACGAGCAGTACTTC. It specifies CASSQVAGQGSYEQYF.

Ten or more counts support this clonotype. The chain links TRBV5-1 to TRBJ2-2; possibly TRBD1 for D (5 bases). There are 15 residues in the CDR3. V lost 0 bases to trimming and J lost 2 bases, with 8 bases between them. The germline V gene encodes CDR1 SGHRS and CDR2 YFSETQ. The CDR3 protein is CASSLGQLNTGELFF. DNA for the CDR3: TGCGCCAGCAGCTTGGGACAGCTTAACACCGGGGAGCTGTTTTTT. The full variable domain, completed using reference TRBV5-1 and TRBJ2-2, is KAGVTQTPRYLIKTRGQQVTLSCSPISGHRSVSWYQQTPGQGLQFLFEYFSETQRNKGNFPGRFSGRQFSNSRSEMNVSTLELGDSALYLCASSLGQLNTGELFFGEGSRLTVL.

There are many counts of this clonotype. This chain joins TRBV6-1 and TRBJ1-5; no firm D call. The CDR3 is 12 residues long. Germline V gives CDR1 MNHNS, CDR2 SASEGT. The ends were cut back, 8 bases at V and 3 bases at J, with 8 bases in the middle. The CDR3 protein is CASSEFNQPQHF. CDR3 nucleotide sequence: TGTGCCAGCTCCGAGTTCAATCAGCCCCAGCATTTT.

Of note for this clonotype: A much larger clone lies a single base off, so this may be a read error. V gene TRBV6-2 or TRBV6-3 combines with J gene TRBJ2-7; no clear D. Trimming took off 5 bases at V and 6 bases at J, with 11 bases between the two ends. Germline lookup yields CDR1 MNHEY and CDR2 SVGEGT. The CDR3 has 12 amino acids. DNA of the CDR3: TGTGCCAGCAGTCACGGACGTGGCGAGCAGTACTTC. Residues: CASSHGRGEQYF.

This clonotype has a count of ten or more. This sequence joins TRBV4-3 and TRBJ1-2; no definite D call. The CDR3 extends over 12 amino acids. V was trimmed by 0 bases and J by 3 bases, leaving 2 bases between them. The germline V gene encodes CDR1 LGHNA and CDR2 YSLEER. The CDR3 protein is CASSQDHYGYTF. The CDR3 nucleotides read TGCGCCAGCAGCCAAGACCACTATGGCTACACCTTC.

This clonotype was counted ten times or more. This rearrangement joins TRBV5-1 to TRBJ2-7; TRBD2 matches 11 bases. The V and J ends lost 0 bases and 0 bases, in that order; junction bases with no gene match: 8. CDR3 size: 18 residues. CDR1 is SGHRS, CDR2 YFSETQ, per germline. CDR3 bases: TGCGCCAGCAGCTTGGTCGCTAGCGGGGGGACCGACTCCTACGAGCAGTACTTC. Its protein is CASSLVASGGTDSYEQYF.

This clonotype was seen repeatedly, ten times or more. This chain connects TRBV5-1 to TRBJ2-2; 9 nucleotides match TRBD1. The V gene end was trimmed by 0 bases and the J gene end by 4 bases; junction bases not matched to a gene: 13. This CDR3 region has 19 residues. From germline, CDR1 is SGHRS and CDR2 YFSETQ. CDR3 in amino acids: CASSLALSTGGAGTGELFF. The CDR3 bases are TGCGCCAGCAGCTTGGCCCTTTCAACAGGGGGCGCGGGCACCGGGGAGCTGTTTTTT.

This clonotype was detected ten times or more. The V gene is TRBV9, the J gene TRBJ2-2; maybe TRBD2 (5 bases). V was trimmed by 7 bases and J by 3 bases, leaving 10 bases between them. The length of the CDR3 is 13 residues. The germline V gene encodes CDR1 SGDLS and CDR2 YYNGEE. The CDR3 DNA is TGTGCCAGCGTGGGGAGTTACACCGGGGAGCTGTTTTTT. It codes for CASVGSYTGELFF. Using reference TRBV9 and TRBJ2-2 for the parts outside the CDR3, the full variable domain is DSGVTQTPKHLITATGQRVTLRCSPRSGDLSVYWYQQSLDQGLQFLIQYYNGEERAKGNILERFSAQQFPDLHSELNLSSLELGDSALYFCASVGSYTGELFFGEGSRLTVL.

This clonotype was recorded many times. V usage is TRBV7-8 and J usage is TRBJ1-4; TRBD1 might be the D (6 bases). V was trimmed by 6 bases and J by 0 bases, leaving 11 bases between them. The CDR3 extends over 15 amino acids. CDR1 SGHVS and CDR2 FQNEAQ come from the germline V gene. The CDR3 bases are TGTGCCAGCAGTCGACAGGTCGCAACTAATGAAAAACTGTTTTTT. It yields the protein CASSRQVATNEKLFF.

This clonotype has a count of ten or more. The chain employs TRBV12-3 or TRBV12-4 and TRBJ2-5, with 7 positions matching TRBD1. With V trimmed by 6 bases and J by 0 bases, 4 bases remained unmatched. There are 14 residues in the CDR3. The DNA of the CDR3 is TGTGCCAGCAGCCTGGACAGGTACCAAGAGACCCAGTACTTC. It specifies CASSLDRYQETQYF.

There are many counts of this clonotype. V usage is TRBV7-8 and J usage is TRBJ1-4; 7 bases map to TRBD1. This CDR3 comprises 14 residues. V shed 8 bases, J shed 4 bases, and the junction held 7 bases outside the gene matches. The germline CDR1 and CDR2 sequences are SGHVS and FQNEAQ. As DNA, the CDR3 is TGTGCCAGCCTAGGGACAGCTTATAATGAAAAACTGTTTTTT. Encoded protein: CASLGTAYNEKLFF.

This clonotype has ten or more counts. The CDR3: CATSRDRGGRNNEKLFF. The CDR3 coding sequence is TGTGCCACCAGCAGAGATCGAGGGGGGCGGAATAATGAAAAACTGTTTTTT. V is TRBV15 and J is TRBJ1-4; possible D gene TRBD1, 6 bases. The CDR3 sequence is 17 residues long. V dropped 0 bases and J dropped 4 bases, with 15 bases sitting between them. CDR1 and CDR2 (germline): LNHNV, YYDKDF (reference sequence).

This clonotype was counted ten times or more. V is TRBV12-3 or TRBV12-4 and J is TRBJ2-7; no firm D call. The CDR3 has 12 residues. V was trimmed by 0 bases and J by 5 bases, leaving 5 bases between them. The DNA for the CDR3 is TGTGCCAGCAGTTTAGCGCTCGACGAGCAGTACTTC. It translates to CASSLALDEQYF.

At least ten counts were recorded for this clonotype. The V gene is TRBV5-4, the J gene TRBJ1-1, with 8 bases lining up with TRBD1. The CDR3 loop spans 15 amino acids. Germline CDR1 is SGHNT and CDR2 is YYREEE (reference sequence). Unmatched junction bases numbered 10, after V lost 4 bases and J lost 5 bases. CDR3 residues: CASSLSGGAGTEAFF. CDR3 nucleotide sequence: TGTGCCAGCAGCCTATCAGGGGGCGCAGGGACTGAAGCTTTCTTT.